This T cell receptor beta chain was captured in a study of cytomegalovirus exposure and HLA in healthy donors (dated by TCRdb to 2015 to 2018). Regarding the research as a whole: According to an earlier analysis of several hundred of the donors, some 170 million T cells yielded some 120 million unique TCR beta sequences and about 300 Gb of sequence data. The study combined high-throughput TCR immunosequencing, statistical association of individual TCRs with disease status, and machine learning to predict cytomegalovirus infection status. On average, roughly 200,000 unique TCR beta nucleotide sequences were sequenced per donor among 350 to 400 genotyped donors of the cohort, with about 17% of those sequences being non-productive. An early release that covered about 640 HLA-typed donors contained 300 to 350 gigabases of sequencing data and tens of millions of unique TCR sequences. A later analysis re-analyzed previously published TCR beta repertoires from 650 to 800 donors and added high-resolution HLA genotyping to study TCR occurrence patterns. Because of strong linkage in the cohort, 4 to 6 DR-DQ haplotypes were treated as single units for association and clustering. A later genetic analysis used genome-wide SNP genotypes for about 55% of the 666 donors, treating that subset as a discovery cohort. The study used immunosequencing to profile the T cell repertoires of 670 or so subjects and linked those repertoires to cytomegalovirus serostatus. To decide whether each TCR beta V gene segment behaved as functional or pseudogenic, an earlier analysis of some 600 of the donors relied on high-throughput TCR beta sequencing. Besides the first cohort of hundreds of subjects, a separate validation cohort made up of over a hundred different subjects was used. Of the 398 genotyped donors, 65% to 90% fell in the genetic ancestry cluster associated with self-reported Caucasian donors. Donor age, sex, ethnicity and CMV serostatus were compiled together with the repertoire data. Both class I and class II loci were covered by HLA typing, at four-digit resolution. The study was designed to test whether signatures of past pathogen exposure could be identified by cataloging public T cell receptors. The number of typed donors differed by locus: roughly 629-640 for A, B, C, DRB1 and DQB1; some 500 for DQA1; fewer than 610 for DPA1; and about 470 for DPB1. The later analysis used no new phenotypic data to find candidate immune exposures, relying instead on TCR beta sequences and their occurrence across donors. Every discovery cohort repertoire had been produced on one sequencing platform.

In total, around 600 healthy bone marrow donors made up the cohort. All cohort members were sampled while nominally healthy, although unrecorded immune exposures were likely present. The donor tested CMV seronegative, placing the donor among the 352 seronegative members of the cohort. Each donor provided a peripheral blood sample, and peripheral blood mononuclear cells were used for TCR beta sequencing. Genomic DNA extraction from the blood cell samples was performed with the Qiagen DNeasy Blood Extraction Kit. With regard to this clone: The specificity of this receptor is unknown. Base quality data are lacking; no much larger clone is found one base away.

Reading from cysteine to phenylalanine, the CDR3 counts 11 amino acids. Here the CDR3 DNA is all that survives: 33 bases in frame from base 1. Sequences KGHSH (CDR1) and LQKENI (CDR2) are obtained from the germline V gene. Between the V and J ends, shortened by 5 bases and 8 bases respectively, the junction contains 6 bases. The protocol used for the library was the immunoSEQ multiplex PCR assay. A mixture of 60 forward primers for TCR Vbeta segments and 13 reverse primers for TCR Jbeta segments was used in the multiplex PCR. Amplification of the CDR3 region of rearranged TCR beta genes was performed with a multiplex PCR assay on genomic DNA. On the Illumina HiSeq System, the amplified TCR beta libraries were sequenced as 87-base-pair reads. As for the original processing: Across the roughly 670 repertoires, a later analysis counted 78 million or so unique TCR beta chains, some 11 million of which were shared by at least two donors. To remove PCR and sequencing errors, raw reads were error-corrected and collapsed into unique sequences using a nearest-neighbor algorithm that merged closely related sequences. Alignment of CDR3 sequences to IMGT reference sequences was used to assign V, D and J gene segments. For a sequence to be retained, a match of at least six nucleotides was required to both a V gene segment and a J gene segment. Rearrangements were classified as productive when the CDR3 lacked stop codons and remained in frame with V and J, and all other rearrangements were classified as non-productive. Following IMGT convention, CDR3 was defined as the stretch from the second conserved V-encoded cysteine to the conserved J-encoded phenylalanine. The earlier analysis of 450 to 750 of the donors excluded any sequence lacking an unambiguous match to a single V gene segment. An earlier analysis of over 450 of the donors classified V segments as functional when productive rearrangements were above 56.7% and as segregating when the standard deviation between donors was above 5%. A statistical classification framework was developed to diagnose cytomegalovirus status using the catalog of TCR beta chain sequences. A later analysis assigned V and J genes by comparing TCR nucleotide sequences with IMGT/GENE-DB human TR gene sequences. Using the TCRdist pipeline, a later analysis assigned CDR3 sequences along with most-parsimonious VDJ recombination scenarios. In a later analysis, every TCR beta chain was defined by the combination of its CDR3 amino acid sequence and its V-gene family, and reads without a unique V-gene family were dropped. In a later analysis, fewer than 600 highly shared, low-generation-probability nucleotide sequences were removed to address suspected cross-contamination and a sequencing artifact. In a later analysis, a clonal expansion index was calculated for each public chain from normalized within-repertoire ranks of inferred template counts. Generation probabilities in a later analysis came from a VDJ recombination model fitted to out-of-frame rearrangements, and those results were checked against IGoR. In a later analysis, TCR-TCR, TCR-HLA and TCR-CMV co-occurrence was scored with hypergeometric tests, and a repertoire-size bias correction was applied to TCR pairs. False discovery rates were estimated in a later analysis by permuting HLA or CMV assignments 20 times. In a later analysis, co-occurring TCRs were grouped using DBSCAN, with TCRdist sequence similarity added in when clustering inside HLA-allele-positive subsets. Co-occurrence clustering excluded repertoires with fewer than 30,000 or more than 120,000 public chains, plus five with anomalous nucleotide sharing. In its TCRdb copy, this immuneACCESS table keeps in-frame sequences only and misses some clones. Where compared with another copy, unresolved V genes explain less than half of these, and the others have no known cause. V and J calls and clone size are given by that table; D and trimming were obtained from the DNA. Counted in this sample were approximately 220,000 clones; 75% to 90% of them appeared once. The top ten hold roughly 0.7% of the sample.

On the study overall, not on this receptor specifically: In the study, 150 to 200 TCR beta chains were listed as associated with cytomegalovirus. When HLA alleles, especially DR and DQ, strongly co-occurred, TCR associations were difficult to assign to individual alleles. Cytomegalovirus status was reported to be diagnosed by the classifier with high specificity and sensitivity in both the original and validation cohorts. The presence/absence analyses assumed that sequencing depth was roughly uniform across donors, and that assumption may not be true. Because HLA typing was missing for some donors at each locus, association tests included only the typed subset. A later analysis found that HLA-associated TCR beta chains were more clonally expanded and had lower generation probabilities than equally common non-associated chains. It was suggested by the authors that the approach could potentially be generalized to other disease states and immunological phenotypes. While some public TCRs were present in many individuals, most TCR sequences turned up only very rarely across donors. Compared with the roughly 710-donor mean, donors in an Asian-associated ancestry cluster had fewer N-insertions in productive TCRs, according to a later genetic analysis. The cohort was sequenced for TCR beta chains only, and without alpha or paired-chain data the features that could be detected were limited. Immune exposure information for the cohort was limited to CMV serostatus. Linkage disequilibrium might explain the correlated functional status among segregating V segments, but an unknown experimental factor could not be ruled out. A further reported finding was that TCR beta sequences accurately predicted the HLA-A and HLA-B alleles for most subjects in the first cohort. A cluster of highly shared sequence variants was judged likely to represent a technical artifact of the sequencing pipeline. In vitro tests confirmed that a few of the cytomegalovirus-associated TCR beta chains recognize cytomegalovirus antigens. Because counts were too low, roughly 18 rarely observed V segments, including chromosome 9 orphons, were left out of the earlier analysis of a few hundred of the donors. According to a later analysis, parvovirus B19, influenza, CMV and Epstein-Barr virus appeared linked to several top co-occurrence clusters. In an earlier analysis of some 640 of the donors, most TCR beta V segments were observed in productive rearrangements about 87% or about 30% of the time, broadly matching IMGT annotations. V-gene and J-gene trimming of TCR beta chains was associated with a missense DCLRE1C variant in a later genetic analysis, and the association was replicated in an independent cohort. A later analysis found that most CMV-associated TCR beta chains appeared HLA-restricted, with HLA associations seemingly driven largely by CMV exposure. A later analysis found that TCR association rates varied across HLA loci, with DRB1 alleles showing the most associated TCRs and HLA-C alleles the fewest. At a false discovery rate of 0.05, a later analysis linked 16,951 TCR beta sequences to specific HLA alleles. Because the 87-base-pair reads could not distinguish some IMGT-functional V segments, including TRBV6-2 and TRBV6-3, those segments were excluded.

The receptor was derived from a boy between 2 and 10 years old in good health and CMV-seronegative. The chain joins TRBV18 to TRBJ1-4, with the D gene not confidently named. The sequenced sample consisted of PBMCs. The DNA sequence reads TGTGCCAGCTCAACCGGGGAAAAACTGTTTTTT. Translated, this is CASSTGEKLFF.